Listed here are 19 T cell receptor beta chains from one sample, sequenced in a study of cytomegalovirus exposure and HLA in healthy donors. PCR was performed using 60 Vbeta and 13 Jbeta primers. The protocol was immunoSEQ multiplex PCR, while the TCRdb copy is restricted to in-frame clones and leaves out a portion. The repertoire holds more than 90,000 clones, with roughly 70% as singletons. Source material: PBMCs. The receptors were gathered from a man in his fifties or sixties in good health and CMV-seronegative.

V is TRBV11-2 and J is TRBJ2-3, with D possibly TRBD2 on 5 matching bases. CDR3 length equals 12 residues. The V and J ends lost 10 bases and 1 base respectively, with 9 bases between them. The V gene's germline CDR1 is SGHAT and CDR2 FQNNGV. The CDR3 is CATGIGTDTQYF. The CDR3 bases are TGTGCCACCGGGATTGGCACAGATACGCAGTATTTT.

The chain recombines TRBV9 with TRBJ1-4; D is unresolved. CDR1 is SGDLS, CDR2 YYNGEE, per germline. The CDR3 spans 13 residues. V was pared by 0 bases and J by 7 bases, with 7 bases between. The CDR3 loop reads CASSVVEGEKLFF. The DNA of the CDR3 is TGTGCCAGCAGCGTAGTAGAGGGTGAAAAACTGTTTTTT. The variable domain in full, with the rest retrieved from reference TRBV9 and TRBJ1-4, is DSGVTQTPKHLITATGQRVTLRCSPRSGDLSVYWYQQSLDQGLQFLIQYYNGEERAKGNILERFSAQQFPDLHSELNLSSLELGDSALYFCASSVVEGEKLFFGSGTQLSVL.

This chain uses TRBV14 with TRBJ2-7; a weak D match, TRBD2 (5 bases). The CDR3 length is 11 residues. V dropped 1 base and J dropped 12 bases, with 10 bases sitting between them. Germline V gene data show CDR1 as SGHDN and CDR2 as FVKESK. CDR3 region: CASSQGSGRYF. The CDR3, as DNA: TGTGCCAGCAGCCAAGGGTCGGGGAGGTACTTC.

The chain uses TRBV28 and TRBJ1-6; TRBD1 aligns across 7 bases. Germline values: CDR1 MDHEN, CDR2 SYDVKM. The CDR3 is made up of 15 amino acids. After removal of 4 bases from V and 7 bases from J, the junction contained 7 bases not matched to a gene. CDR3 loop: CASSSSDRVNSPLHF. As DNA, the CDR3 is TGTGCCAGCAGTTCCTCCGACAGGGTAAATTCACCCCTCCACTTT.

The chain employs TRBV30 and TRBJ1-1, with a possible D match to TRBD1 (5 bases). The CDR3 totals 13 residues. Germline V CDR1 and CDR2: GTSNPN, SVGIG (reference sequence). V was trimmed by 0 bases and J by 11 bases, leaving 16 bases between them. The CDR3 sequence is CAWSVGEEVGAFF. The CDR3 region has the DNA TGTGCCTGGAGTGTAGGGGAGGAGGTTGGTGCTTTCTTT.

This chain uses TRBV6-5 with TRBJ1-2; 8 bases are shared with TRBD1. V lost 6 bases to trimming and J lost 2 bases; unmatched junction nucleotides: 5. The CDR3 is 14 amino acids. Germline assignment: CDR1 MNHEY and CDR2 SVGAGI. The CDR3 region is CASRRTGLNYGYTF. The CDR3 DNA follows: TGTGCCAGCAGGCGGACAGGGCTAAACTATGGCTACACCTTC.

The chain recombines TRBV19 with TRBJ2-7; D unclear. The germline gives CDR1 LNHDA, CDR2 SQIVND (reference sequence). This CDR3 is built from 14 residues. The V gene lost 5 bases and the J gene lost 6 bases, with 17 bases spanning the gap. DNA of the CDR3: TGTGCCAGTAGTGTTCAGGAAGGCCTAAGCGAGCAGTACTTC. It is translated as CASSVQEGLSEQYF.

The chain recombines TRBV6-5 with TRBJ2-1; the match to TRBD1 covers 9 bases. This CDR3 is built from 15 residues. J gave up 4 bases and V 4 bases, and 5 bases lay outside the gene matches. CDR1 is MNHEY and CDR2 is SVGAGI in the germline V gene. Written as DNA, the CDR3 is TGTGCCAGCAGTTCGGACAGGGGAATTTACAATGAGCAGTTCTTC. Encoded protein: CASSSDRGIYNEQFF.

V is TRBV7-2 and J is TRBJ1-1, with D perhaps matching TRBD1 (5 bases). V was clipped by 6 bases and J by 4 bases, with 18 bases between them. Germline CDR1 reads SGHTA; CDR2 reads FQGNSA. CDR3 length: 15 amino acids. The CDR3 sequence is CASSLSDTWGTEAFF. DNA for the CDR3: TGTGCCAGCAGTTTATCGGACACTTGGGGCACTGAAGCTTTCTTT.

The chain carries TRBV13 and TRBJ1-4; D is ambiguous. V shed 4 bases and J shed 0 bases, with 9 bases lying between them. The V gene's germline CDR1 is PRHDT and CDR2 FYEKMQ (reference sequence). The CDR3 consists of 15 residues. CDR3 nucleotide sequence: TGTGCCAGCAGCTCCCGGGGTCCAACTAATGAAAAACTGTTTTTT. It yields the protein CASSSRGPTNEKLFF.

The chain has TRBV9 and TRBJ1-3; 7 bases match TRBD1. Germline V gives CDR1 SGDLS, CDR2 YYNGEE. The length of the CDR3 is 16 residues. V lost 1 base and J lost 4; bases outside the gene matches: 8. The CDR3 reads CASSVTHRGSGNTIYF. The CDR3 nucleotides read TGTGCCAGCAGCGTAACCCACAGGGGATCGGGAAACACCATATATTTT.

The chain joins TRBV27 to TRBJ2-7; unclear D gene. This CDR3 region has 15 residues. Trimming left V 6 bases short and J 2 bases short, with 17 bases between. Germline values: CDR1 MNHEY, CDR2 SMNVEV (reference sequence). The CDR3 DNA reads TGTGCCAGCAGCTTTCTACCCGCCACCGCCTACGAGCAGTACTTC. Encoded protein: CASSFLPATAYEQYF.

The V call is TRBV10-2, the J call TRBJ1-5, with 7 bases identical to TRBD1. The J segment lost 0 bases and the V segment lost 7 bases, leaving 6 bases of the junction unmatched. Germline CDR1 and CDR2: WSHSY and SAAADI. The CDR3 is made up of 15 amino acids. CDR3: CASKRDSASNQPQHF. CDR3 bases: TGCGCCAGCAAACGGGACAGTGCTAGCAATCAGCCCCAGCATTTT.

The CDR3 sequence is CASSYRGSSYEQYF. The DNA for the CDR3 is TGTGCCAGTAGCTACCGAGGGTCCTCCTACGAGCAGTACTTC. This chain links TRBV19 with TRBJ2-7, with D perhaps matching TRBD2 (5 bases). The V gene's germline CDR1 is LNHDA and CDR2 SQIVND (reference sequence). V gave up 6 bases and J gave up 0 bases, with 12 bases separating them. CDR3 length: 14 amino acids.

The V gene is TRBV2, the J gene TRBJ1-1, with D tentatively TRBD1 (6 bases). V dropped 4 bases and J dropped 3 bases, with 9 bases sitting between them. Germline loops: CDR1 SNHLY, CDR2 FYNNEI. There are 13 residues in the CDR3. CDR3 coding DNA: TGTGCCAGCAGTGTGGGACAAGACACTGAAGCTTTCTTT. This encodes CASSVGQDTEAFF.

This chain connects TRBV19 to TRBJ2-7; 12 bases are shared with TRBD1. The CDR3 is made up of 17 amino acids. V lost 10 bases, J lost 3 bases, and 16 bases stayed unmatched. Germline values: CDR1 LNHDA, CDR2 SQIVND (reference sequence). The CDR3 DNA is TGTGCCACCCGGGCTATCACCGGGACAGGGGGCAACTACGAGCAGTACTTC. It is translated as CATRAITGTGGNYEQYF. Combining the CDR3 with reference TRBV19 and TRBJ2-7 gives the whole variable domain DGGITQSPKYLFRKEGQNVTLSCEQNLNHDAMYWYRQDPGQGLRLIYYSQIVNDFQKGDIAEGYSVSREKKESFPLTVTSAQKNPTAFYLCATRAITGTGGNYEQYFGPGTRLTVT.

This clone was seen a handful of times. The chain employs TRBV7-8 and TRBJ2-7, with 7 bases identical to TRBD1. V trimming: 3 bases; J trimming: 4 bases; junction bases outside the gene matches: 3. The germline CDR1 and CDR2 sequences are SGHVS and FQNEAQ. The CDR3 loop spans 13 amino acids. The CDR3 DNA reads as TGTGCCAGCAGCTTGGGACAGAATTACGAGCAGTACTTC. Protein sequence: CASSLGQNYEQYF. The variable domain in full, completed from reference TRBV7-8 and TRBJ2-7, reads GAGVSQSPRYKVAKRGQDVALRCDPISGHVSLFWYQQALGQGPEFLTYFQNEAQLDKSGLPSDRFFAERPEGSVSTLKIQRTQQEDSAVYLCASSLGQNYEQYFGPGTRLTVT.

V usage is TRBV6-4 and J usage is TRBJ2-7; 8 nucleotides line up with TRBD1. Looked up from germline, CDR1 is MRHNA and CDR2 is SNTAGT. CDR3 length equals 16 residues. The V and J ends lost 5 bases and 2 bases, in that order; junction bases with no gene match: 11. The CDR3 region has the DNA TGTGCCAGCAGTCATACCGGGACAGGCGGGCCCTACGAGCAGTACTTC. Protein: CASSHTGTGGPYEQYF.

This clone was seen a few times. The chain is built from TRBV15 and TRBJ2-1; 13 bases fit TRBD2. Trimming cost V 5 bases and J 4 bases; bases outside gene matches: 8. Germline V lookup: CDR1 LNHNV, CDR2 YYDKDF (reference sequence). The CDR3 covers 17 residues. CDR3 in DNA: TGTGCCACCAGCTCCCGACTAGCGGGGGGCTCATACAATGAGCAGTTCTTC. Translation gives CATSSRLAGGSYNEQFF.